A selection of T cell receptor beta chains follows, all from one sample in a study of blood T cell repertoires in COVID-19. Libraries were prepared by immunoSEQ multiplex PCR; TCRdb keeps only in-frame clonotypes and omits some of them. The sample includes around 230,000 clones, 75% to 90% of them seen just once. Source material: peripheral blood. The receptor source for this set is a middle-aged man with acute or convalescent COVID-19. Both conserved end residues are trimmed from each CDR3. The order of the fields is D gene, V gene, CDR3 protein. A D gene is named only where the DNA matches it firmly.

>-|TRBV28
ASSPFRDEQY
>-|TRBV3-1/TRBV3-2
ASSQGGTSGELF
>TRBD1|TRBV27
ASSPGTGVAGELF
>TRBD1|TRBV11-2
ASSSERDSQRRGEQF
>-|TRBV18
ASSTRGGLTDTQY
>TRBD1|TRBV11-2
ASSSLQQGTSGANVLT
>-|TRBV9
ASSPGINPTDTQY
>TRBD1|TRBV28
ASILSGGPKGTQY
>-|TRBV5-4
ASSLEVGSSSAAF
>-|TRBV27
ASSLLMVTNRF
>TRBD1|TRBV27
ASSWGQGNQPQH
>TRBD2|TRBV19
ARSLAGGPWDEQY
>TRBD1|TRBV2
ATLRDRGHAGELF
>-|TRBV6-5
ASRRDGSNEKLF
>TRBD1|TRBV11-2
ASSSRDRPPEQF
>-|TRBV10-3
AISESMGRRQY
>TRBD2|TRBV3-1/TRBV3-2
ASSQGGGKTQY
>-|TRBV19
ASSPVAHSEAF
>-|TRBV30
AWRFGGSDEKLF
>-|TRBV5-1
ASSLAEAANYGYT
>TRBD2|TRBV27
ASSLSSSGRAVEGDTQY
>-|TRBV6-5
ASSSVGTWGYNEQF
>-|TRBV5-1
ASRRTDSGNTIY
>-|TRBV6-4
ASSVEIDTEAF
>-|TRBV5-8
ASSPPRGERSRQY
>-|TRBV6-5
ASRPGQMYPTDRV
>TRBD2|TRBV19
ASSSAGAYETQY
>-|TRBV6-2/TRBV6-3
ASSYSEGGLF
>-|TRBV19
ASSIVNSPLH
>-|TRBV5-6
ASSLRGAEKLF
>TRBD2|TRBV19
ASSIESGGRTYEQY
>-|TRBV27
ASSFWGVNTEAF
>TRBD1|TRBV10-3
AISGASGQGPAEEKLF
>TRBD2|TRBV13
ASSLGGLALAGRGSYNEQF
>TRBD1|TRBV5-1
ASSVPGGGLLCAF
>-|TRBV6-5
ASSDSGQETQY
>TRBD2|TRBV4-1
ASSQGGLAGGPLDEQF
>-|TRBV24-1
ATSDPDSYEQY